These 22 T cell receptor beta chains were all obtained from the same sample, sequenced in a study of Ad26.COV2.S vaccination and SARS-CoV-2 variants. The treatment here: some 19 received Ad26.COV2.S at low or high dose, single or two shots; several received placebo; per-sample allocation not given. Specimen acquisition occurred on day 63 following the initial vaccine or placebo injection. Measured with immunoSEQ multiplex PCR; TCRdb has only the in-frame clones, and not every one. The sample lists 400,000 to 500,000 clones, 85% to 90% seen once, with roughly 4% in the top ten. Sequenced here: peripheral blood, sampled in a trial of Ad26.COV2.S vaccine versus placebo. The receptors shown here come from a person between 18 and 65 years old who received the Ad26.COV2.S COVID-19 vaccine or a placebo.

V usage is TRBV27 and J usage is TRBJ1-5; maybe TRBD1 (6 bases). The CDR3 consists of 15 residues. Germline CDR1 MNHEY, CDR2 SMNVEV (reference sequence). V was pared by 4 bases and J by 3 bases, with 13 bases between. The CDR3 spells CASSWGQGFNQPQHF. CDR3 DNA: TGTGCCAGCAGTTGGGGGCAAGGCTTCAATCAGCCCCAGCATTTT.

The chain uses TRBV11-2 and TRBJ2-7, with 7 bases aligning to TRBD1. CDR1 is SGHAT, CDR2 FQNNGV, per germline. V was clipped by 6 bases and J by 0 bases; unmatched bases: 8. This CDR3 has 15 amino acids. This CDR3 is CASSLVGGNSYEQYF. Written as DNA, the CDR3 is TGTGCCAGCAGTCTAGTAGGGGGCAACTCCTACGAGCAGTACTTC.

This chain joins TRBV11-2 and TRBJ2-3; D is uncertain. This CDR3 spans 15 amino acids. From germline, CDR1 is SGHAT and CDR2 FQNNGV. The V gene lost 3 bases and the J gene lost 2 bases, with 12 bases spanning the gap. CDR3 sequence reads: CASSFGLPYTDTQYF. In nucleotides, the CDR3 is TGTGCCAGCAGCTTTGGCCTACCCTACACAGATACGCAGTATTTT.

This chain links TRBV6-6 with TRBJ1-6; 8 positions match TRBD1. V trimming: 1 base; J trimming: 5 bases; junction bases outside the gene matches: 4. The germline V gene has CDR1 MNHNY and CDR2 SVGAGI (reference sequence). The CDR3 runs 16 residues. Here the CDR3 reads CASSYLDRDHNSPLHF. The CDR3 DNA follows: TGTGCCAGCAGTTACTTGGACAGGGACCATAATTCACCCCTCCACTTT.

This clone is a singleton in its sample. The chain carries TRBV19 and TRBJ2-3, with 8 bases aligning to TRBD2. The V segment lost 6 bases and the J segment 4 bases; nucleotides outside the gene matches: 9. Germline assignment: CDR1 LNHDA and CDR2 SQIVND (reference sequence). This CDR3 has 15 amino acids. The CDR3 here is CASSPSRGAADTQYF. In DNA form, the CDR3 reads TGTGCCAGTAGCCCCTCGCGGGGGGCCGCAGATACGCAGTATTTT.

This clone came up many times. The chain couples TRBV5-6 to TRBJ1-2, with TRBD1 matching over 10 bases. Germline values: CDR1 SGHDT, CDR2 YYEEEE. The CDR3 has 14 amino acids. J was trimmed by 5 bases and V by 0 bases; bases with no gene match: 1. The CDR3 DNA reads TGTGCCAGCAGCTTGGGACAGGGGGCGTATGGCTACACCTTC. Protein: CASSLGQGAYGYTF.

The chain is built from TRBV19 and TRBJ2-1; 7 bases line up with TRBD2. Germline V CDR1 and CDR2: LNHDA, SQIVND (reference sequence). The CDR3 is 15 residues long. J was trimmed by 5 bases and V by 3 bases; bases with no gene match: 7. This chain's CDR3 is CASSIAHGGDNEQFF. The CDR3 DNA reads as TGTGCCAGTAGTATTGCCCATGGGGGGGACAATGAGCAGTTCTTC.

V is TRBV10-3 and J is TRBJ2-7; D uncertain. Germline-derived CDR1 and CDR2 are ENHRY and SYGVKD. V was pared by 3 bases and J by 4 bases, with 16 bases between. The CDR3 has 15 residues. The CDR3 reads CAISDRATLDYEQYF. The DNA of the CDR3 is TGTGCCATCAGTGACCGGGCGACCCTCGATTACGAGCAGTACTTC.

The CDR3 region is CASSLSNSGSGANVLTF. The CDR3 DNA is TGTGCCAGCAGCTTGTCTAACAGTGGGTCTGGGGCCAACGTCCTGACTTTC. This chain joins TRBV7-9 and TRBJ2-6; D not certain. CDR3 length: 17 residues. V lost 3 bases to trimming and J lost 1 base, with 13 bases between them. Germline CDR1 reads SEHNR; CDR2 reads FQNEAQ (reference sequence).

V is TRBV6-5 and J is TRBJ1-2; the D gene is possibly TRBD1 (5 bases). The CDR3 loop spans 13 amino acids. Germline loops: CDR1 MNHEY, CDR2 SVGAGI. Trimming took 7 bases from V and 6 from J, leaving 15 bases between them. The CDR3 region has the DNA TGTGCCAGCACCCACAGGCTCGGGGATGGCTACACCTTC. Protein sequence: CASTHRLGDGYTF.

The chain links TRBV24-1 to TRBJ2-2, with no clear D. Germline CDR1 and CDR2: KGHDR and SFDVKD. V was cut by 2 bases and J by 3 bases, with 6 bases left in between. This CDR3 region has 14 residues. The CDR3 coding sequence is TGTGCCACCAGTGATTATAGAGACACCGGGGAGCTGTTTTTT. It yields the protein CATSDYRDTGELFF.

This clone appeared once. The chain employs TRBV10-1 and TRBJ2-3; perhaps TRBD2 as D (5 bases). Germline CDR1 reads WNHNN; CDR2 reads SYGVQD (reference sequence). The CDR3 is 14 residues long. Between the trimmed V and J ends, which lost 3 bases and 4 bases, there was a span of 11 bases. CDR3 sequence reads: CASSDLEGPDTQYF. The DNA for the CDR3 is TGCGCCAGCAGTGATTTAGAGGGTCCAGATACGCAGTATTTT.

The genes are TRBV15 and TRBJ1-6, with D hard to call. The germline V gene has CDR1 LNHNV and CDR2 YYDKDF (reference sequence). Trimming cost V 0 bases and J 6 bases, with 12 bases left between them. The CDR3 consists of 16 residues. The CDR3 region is CATSRDRSAANSPLHF. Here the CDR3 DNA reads TGTGCCACCAGCAGAGATCGGTCGGCAGCTAATTCACCCCTCCACTTT. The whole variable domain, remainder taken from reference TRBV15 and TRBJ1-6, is DAMVIQNPRYQVTQFGKPVTLSCSQTLNHNVMYWYQQKSSQAPKLLFHYYDKDFNNEADTPDNFQSRRPNTSFCFLDIRSPGLGDTAMYLCATSRDRSAANSPLHFGNGTRLTVT.

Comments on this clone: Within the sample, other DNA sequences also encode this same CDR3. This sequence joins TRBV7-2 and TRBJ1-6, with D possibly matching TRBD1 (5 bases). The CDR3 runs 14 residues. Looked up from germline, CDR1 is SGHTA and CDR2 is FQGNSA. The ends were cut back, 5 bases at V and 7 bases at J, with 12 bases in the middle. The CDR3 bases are TGTGCCAGCAGCCCGGGGACGGTCAATTCACCCCTCCACTTT. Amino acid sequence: CASSPGTVNSPLHF.

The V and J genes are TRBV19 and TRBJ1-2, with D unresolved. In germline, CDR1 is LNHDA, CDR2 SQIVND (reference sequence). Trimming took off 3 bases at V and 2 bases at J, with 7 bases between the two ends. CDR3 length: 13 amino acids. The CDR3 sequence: CASSILLNYGYTF. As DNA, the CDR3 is TGTGCCAGTAGTATCTTACTCAACTATGGCTACACCTTC.

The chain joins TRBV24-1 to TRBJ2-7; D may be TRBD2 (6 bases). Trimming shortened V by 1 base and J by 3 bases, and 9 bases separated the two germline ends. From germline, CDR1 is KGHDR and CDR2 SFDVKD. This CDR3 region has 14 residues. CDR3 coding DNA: TGTGCCACCAGTGATTTCTGGGGGGACTACGAGCAGTACTTC. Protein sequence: CATSDFWGDYEQYF.

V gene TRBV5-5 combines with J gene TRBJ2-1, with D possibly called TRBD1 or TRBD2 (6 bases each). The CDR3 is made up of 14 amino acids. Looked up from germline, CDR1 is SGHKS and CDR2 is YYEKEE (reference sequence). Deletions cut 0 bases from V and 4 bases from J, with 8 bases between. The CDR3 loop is CASSLAGAYNEQFF. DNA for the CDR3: TGTGCCAGCAGCTTGGCGGGGGCTTACAATGAGCAGTTCTTC.

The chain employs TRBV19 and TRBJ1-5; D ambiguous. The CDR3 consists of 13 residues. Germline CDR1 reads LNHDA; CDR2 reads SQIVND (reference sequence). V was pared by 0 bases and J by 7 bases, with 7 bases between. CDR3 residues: CASSIDVEQPQHF. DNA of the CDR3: TGTGCCAGTAGTATAGATGTCGAACAGCCCCAGCATTTT.

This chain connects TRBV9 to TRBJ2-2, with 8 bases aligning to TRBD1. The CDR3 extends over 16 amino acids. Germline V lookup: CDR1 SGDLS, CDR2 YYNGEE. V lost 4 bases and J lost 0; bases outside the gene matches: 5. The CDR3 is CASSTLTGANTGELFF. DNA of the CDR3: TGTGCCAGCAGCACCCTGACAGGGGCGAACACCGGGGAGCTGTTTTTT.

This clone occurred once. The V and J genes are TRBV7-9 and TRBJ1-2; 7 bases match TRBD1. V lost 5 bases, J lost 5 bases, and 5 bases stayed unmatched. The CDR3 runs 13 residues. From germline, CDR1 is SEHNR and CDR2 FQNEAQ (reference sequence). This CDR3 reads CASSQQGGYGYTF. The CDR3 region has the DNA TGTGCCAGCAGCCAGCAGGGGGGTTATGGCTACACCTTC.

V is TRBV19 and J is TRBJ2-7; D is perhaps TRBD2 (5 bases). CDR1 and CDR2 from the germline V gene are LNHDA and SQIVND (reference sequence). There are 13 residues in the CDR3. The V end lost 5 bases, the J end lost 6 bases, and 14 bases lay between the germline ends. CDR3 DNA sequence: TGTGCCAGTAGTGATATTGGAGGATCCGAGCAGTACTTC. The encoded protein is CASSDIGGSEQYF.

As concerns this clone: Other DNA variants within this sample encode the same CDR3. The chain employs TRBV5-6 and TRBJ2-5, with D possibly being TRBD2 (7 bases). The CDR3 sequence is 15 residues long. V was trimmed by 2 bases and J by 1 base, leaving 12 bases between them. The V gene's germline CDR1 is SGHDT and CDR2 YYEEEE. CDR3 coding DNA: TGTGCCAGCAGCTTTGGGGCGGGGGCCCAAGAGACCCAGTACTTC. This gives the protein CASSFGAGAQETQYF. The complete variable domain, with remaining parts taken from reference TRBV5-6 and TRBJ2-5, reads DAGVTQSPTHLIKTRGQQVTLRCSPKSGHDTVSWYQQALGQGPQFIFQYYEEEERQRGNFPDRFSGHQFPNYSSELNVNALLLGDSALYLCASSFGAGAQETQYFGPGTRLLVL.